This T cell receptor (beta chain) was documented in a study of long-term antiretroviral therapy in people with HIV. On this clone: Its antigen is not known.

Study results and caveats: Increased diversity was seen after ART, yet it remained lower than in transplant donor controls. Whereas controls had wider CDR3 length ranges, HIV repertoires had narrower ones.

Per the germline V gene, CDR1 is KGHSH and CDR2 is LQKENI. V was cut by 2 bases and J by 8 bases, with 19 bases left in between. This CDR3 contains 16 residues. Sequencing relied on immunoSEQ assay v3.0, run at survey level. The method was immunoSEQ multiplex PCR; TCRdb's version includes in-frame clones alone and lacks a portion of them. This table holds 15,000 to 20,000 clones, roughly 76% found once. Source: unsorted PBMCs, taken 1.5 years before starting antiretroviral therapy. This sequence originates from a woman aged 50 to 60 with HIV. The chain employs TRBV18 and TRBJ1-3; D is unresolved. CDR3 coding DNA: TGTGCCAGCTCACCAAAAAACTCATCCCCTCGGGACACCATATATTTT. It encodes CASSPKNSSPRDTIYF.